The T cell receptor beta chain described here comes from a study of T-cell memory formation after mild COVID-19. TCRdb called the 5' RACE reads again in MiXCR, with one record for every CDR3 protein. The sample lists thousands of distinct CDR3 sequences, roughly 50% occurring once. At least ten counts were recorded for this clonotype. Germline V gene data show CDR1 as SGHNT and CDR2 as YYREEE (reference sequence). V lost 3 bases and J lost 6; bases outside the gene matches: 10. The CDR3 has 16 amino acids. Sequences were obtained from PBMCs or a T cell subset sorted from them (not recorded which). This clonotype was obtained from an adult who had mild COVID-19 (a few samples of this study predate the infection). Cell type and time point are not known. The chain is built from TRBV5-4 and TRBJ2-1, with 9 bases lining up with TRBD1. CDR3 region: CASSSPQGALSNEQFF. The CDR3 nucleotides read TGTGCCAGCAGCTCCCCACAGGGGGCGCTTTCCAATGAGCAGTTCTTC.